The 4 T cell receptor beta chains below all came from one sample that was sequenced in a study of blood T cell repertoires in COVID-19. The repertoire was sequenced with immunoSEQ multiplex PCR; TCRdb's copy has only in-frame clones and lacks some. The repertoire has 60,000 to 70,000 clones, roughly three quarters of them found once; the top ten carry 50%. Sequenced sample: peripheral blood. The receptors originated from a woman older than 75 with acute or convalescent COVID-19.

The chain links TRBV18 to TRBJ1-2; D is possibly TRBD1 (5 bases). The V gene lost 2 bases and the J gene lost 3 bases, with 13 bases spanning the gap. Germline CDR1 is KGHSH and CDR2 is LQKENI. The CDR3 runs to 15 residues. CDR3 region: CASSPIRGEDYGYTF. In DNA, the CDR3 is TGTGCCAGCTCACCAATCCGGGGGGAAGACTATGGCTACACCTTC.

J is TRBJ1-6 and V is TRBV5-1, with 8 bases lining up with TRBD1. The trim removed 4 bases at V and 7 bases at J, leaving 4 bases unmatched. The CDR3 has 14 residues. In germline, CDR1 is SGHRS, CDR2 YFSETQ. The CDR3 DNA follows: TGCGCCAGCAGCCTCAGACAGGGGAATTCACCCCTCCACTTT. Translating gives CASSLRQGNSPLHF.

The genes are TRBV13 and TRBJ2-5, with no clear D. This CDR3 has 12 residues. Trimming removed 9 bases from V and 2 bases from J, with 10 bases in between. Germline V CDR1 and CDR2: PRHDT, FYEKMQ (reference sequence). This CDR3 reads CASALYQETQYF. The CDR3 bases are TGTGCCAGTGCACTATATCAAGAGACCCAGTACTTC.

CDR3 residues: CASSQDRGHGELFF. CDR3 bases: TGCGCCAGCAGCCAAGACAGAGGCCACGGGGAGCTGTTTTTT. The V call is TRBV4-1, the J call TRBJ2-2, with no clear D. Trimming left V 0 bases short and J 7 bases short, with 9 bases between. CDR3 length: 14 amino acids. Germline assignment: CDR1 MGHRA and CDR2 YSYEKL.